A single sample gave rise to the 9 T cell receptor beta chains below, sequenced in a study of T cells in Graves' hyperthyroidism and ophthalmopathy. Amplification of TCR beta CDR3 regions used RNA as the template. An initial round of RT-PCR targeting the TCR CDR3 relied on the HTBI primer set. TCRdb processed the multiplex PCR reads anew with MiXCR; each CDR3 protein has one entry. The sample lists approximately 600,000 distinct CDR3 sequences; about 15% were seen once. The specimen was blood. These receptors were taken from a woman in her twenties or thirties with Graves' hyperthyroidism that later progressed to Graves' ophthalmopathy.

This clonotype has a handful of counts. The chain links TRBV20-1 to TRBJ1-1; possibly TRBD1 for D (6 bases). This CDR3 has 14 residues. The germline CDR1 and CDR2 sequences are DFQATT and SNEGSKA (reference sequence). V was cut by 5 bases and J by 6 bases, with 19 bases left in between. This CDR3 is CSALDLLQGSEAFF. The CDR3 region has the DNA TGCAGTGCTCTAGATCTGTTACAGGGCTCTGAAGCTTTCTTT.

Note on this clonotype: A much larger clone lies one base from this, so it may be a read error. This sequence joins TRBV20-1 and TRBJ1-1; unclear D gene. Germline lookup yields CDR1 DFQATT and CDR2 SNEGSKA (reference sequence). This CDR3 region has 13 residues. CDR3: CSAVAPTVTEASF. DNA of the CDR3: TGCAGTGCTGTCGCTCCGACGGTCACTGAAGCTTCCTTT.

The sample holds many counts of this clonotype. The chain has TRBV27 and TRBJ2-3; TRBD1 might be the D (5 bases). The CDR3 sequence is 13 residues long. With 5 bases removed from V and 4 bases from J, the gap between germline ends came to 10 bases. Germline values: CDR1 MNHEY, CDR2 SMNVEV (reference sequence). CDR3 amino acids: CASSTTGADTQYF. The CDR3 nucleotides read TGTGCCAGCAGTACTACAGGCGCAGATACGCAGTATTTT.

CDR3 region: CASSVGEAPGGQPQHF. As DNA, the CDR3 is TGTGCCAGCAGCGTAGGAGAGGCCCCCGGGGGTCAGCCCCAGCATTTT. This chain joins TRBV9 and TRBJ1-5, with a weak D call TRBD1 (5 bases). The CDR3 has 16 residues. CDR1 is SGDLS, CDR2 YYNGEE, per germline. Trimming took 0 bases from V and 6 from J, leaving 16 bases between them.

At least ten counts were recorded for this clonotype. The chain carries TRBV7-2 and TRBJ2-1, with D possibly matching TRBD2 (7 bases). V shed 0 bases and J shed 2 bases, with 20 bases lying between them. CDR1 and CDR2 (germline): SGHTA, FQGNSA. The CDR3 consists of 19 residues. This CDR3 is CASSLAGGGLILPYNEQFF. DNA for the CDR3: TGTGCCAGCAGCTTAGCGGGAGGGGGTTTGATACTCCCCTACAATGAGCAGTTCTTC.

This clonotype was seen many times. V is TRBV28 and J is TRBJ2-7; D is unclear. The CDR3 is made up of 13 amino acids. Trimming took 7 bases from V and 2 from J, leaving 12 bases between them. Per the germline V gene, CDR1 is MDHEN and CDR2 is SYDVKM. The CDR3 coding sequence is TGTGCCAGCACTCTCCGAGGTACCTACGAGCAGTACTTC. Residues: CASTLRGTYEQYF.

This clonotype was detected a few times. Given a much more abundant clone one base away, this may be a read error. The CDR3: CASSPEIQDNEQFF. The CDR3 nucleotides are TGTGCCAGCAGTCCCGAAATCCAGGACAATGAGCAGTTCTTC. This chain connects TRBV6-2 or TRBV6-3 to TRBJ2-1; D not certain. V gave up 5 bases and J gave up 5 bases, with 13 bases separating them. The CDR3 covers 14 residues. Germline V gene lookup returns CDR1 MNHEY and CDR2 SVGEGT.

The table lists this clonotype with a few counts. The rearrangement joins TRBV4-1 to TRBJ2-5, with D possibly TRBD1 on 6 matching bases. In germline, CDR1 is MGHRA, CDR2 YSYEKL. Trimming pared 1 base from V and 0 bases from J, leaving 9 bases between. The CDR3 has 15 amino acids. CDR3 bases: TGCGCCAGCAGCCAAGGGACAGCGTACCAAGAGACCCAGTACTTC. This translates into CASSQGTAYQETQYF.

This clonotype was seen many times. The chain has TRBV7-9 and TRBJ2-7; 8 nucleotides line up with TRBD2. From germline, CDR1 is SEHNR and CDR2 FQNEAQ (reference sequence). With V trimmed by 0 bases and J by 6 bases, 7 bases remained unmatched. The CDR3 runs 15 residues. The CDR3 DNA reads TGTGCCAGCAGCTTAGCAGCGGGAGTCCTAAGCGAGCAGTACTTC. Amino acid sequence: CASSLAAGVLSEQYF.